A selection of T cell receptor beta chains follows, all from one sample in a study of blood T cell repertoires in COVID-19. TCRdb's copy holds only in-frame clones and misses some; the assay was immunoSEQ multiplex PCR. The repertoire holds 270,000 or so clones, about 87% seen once, with roughly 1.2% in the top ten. Sequences were obtained from PBMCs or T cells enriched from blood (not recorded which). The receptors stem from a woman in her thirties or forties with acute COVID-19. Each CDR3 is given with its conserved first and last residue. Fields, in order: D gene, CDR3 length, clone size, V gene, J gene, CDR3 protein, CDR3 DNA. A D gene is named only where the DNA matches it firmly. The listing skips clone size in some rows; elsewhere it reads once, few, many or a size class.

>TRBD2|15|.|TRBV28|TRBJ2-2
CASSSLGGSPGELFF
TGTGCCAGCAGTTCACTGGGGGGGTCGCCCGGGGAGCTGTTTTTT
>TRBD1|16|.|TRBV5-1|TRBJ1-4
CASSLAGTGVSEKLFF
TGCGCCAGCAGCTTGGCCGGGACAGGGGTTAGCGAAAAACTGTTTTTT
>.|12|.|TRBV10-3|TRBJ1-6
CAISENSSPLHF
TGTGCCATCAGTGAAAATAGTTCACCCCTCCACTTT
>.|16|.|TRBV28|TRBJ2-3
CASNPNSGGWADTQYF
TGTGCCAGCAACCCCAATAGTGGGGGCTGGGCAGATACGCAGTATTTT
>.|14|.|TRBV11-3|TRBJ2-5
CASSLGVFEGTQYF
TGTGCCAGCAGCTTAGGGGTCTTTGAGGGGACCCAGTACTTC
>.|16|.|TRBV5-1|TRBJ2-3
CASSSGPVRGTDTQYF
TGCGCCAGCAGCTCCGGGCCAGTCAGGGGCACAGATACGCAGTATTTT
>TRBD2|16|.|TRBV9|TRBJ2-3
CASSVRSGRTADTQYF
TGTGCCAGCAGCGTACGTAGCGGGAGGACCGCAGATACGCAGTATTTT
>.|12|.|TRBV21-1|TRBJ2-1
CWGGDGYNEQFF
TGTTGGGGAGGGGATGGCTACAATGAGCAGTTCTTC
>TRBD1|15|once|TRBV19|TRBJ2-7
CASSAPGQGSYEQYF
TGTGCCAGTAGTGCACCGGGACAGGGCTCCTACGAGCAGTACTTC
>.|15|.|TRBV5-1|TRBJ2-3
CASSLTGASTDTQYF
TGCGCCAGCAGCCTTACGGGAGCCAGCACAGATACGCAGTATTTT
>.|14|few|TRBV19|TRBJ1-5
CASSIREVGQPQHF
TGTGCCAGTAGTATCCGGGAAGTAGGTCAGCCCCAGCATTTT
>.|13|.|TRBV29-1|TRBJ2-7
CSVLTGSSYEQYF
TGCAGCGTACTGACGGGGAGCTCCTACGAGCAGTACTTC
>TRBD2|14|.|TRBV29-1|TRBJ2-5
CSVGLAGGKETQYF
TGCAGCGTTGGACTAGCGGGAGGTAAAGAGACCCAGTACTTC
>TRBD1|13|.|TRBV5-5|TRBJ1-1
CASSPGGNTEAFF
TGTGCCAGCAGTCCAGGGGGCAACACTGAAGCTTTCTTT
>TRBD1|14|.|TRBV7-9|TRBJ2-2
CASSLTGITGELFF
TGTGCCAGCAGCTTGACAGGGATCACCGGGGAGCTGTTTTTT
>TRBD1|15|.|TRBV6-1|TRBJ1-1
CASSEQLTGETEAFF
TGTGCCAGCAGTGAACAGTTGACAGGGGAGACTGAAGCTTTCTTT
>.|13|.|TRBV6-5|TRBJ2-2
CASSYLNTGELFF
TGTGCCAGCAGTTACCTAAACACCGGGGAGCTGTTTTTT
>.|14|.|TRBV30|TRBJ1-2
CACLRRERGYGYTF
TGTGCCTGCCTTAGGCGGGAGCGCGGCTATGGCTACACCTTC
>.|16|.|TRBV7-6|TRBJ2-3
CASSLVPAGGADTQYF
TGTGCCAGCAGCTTAGTACCAGCGGGTGGGGCAGATACGCAGTATTTT
>TRBD1|15|.|TRBV15|TRBJ1-5
CATSHVTGGGQPQHF
TGTGCCACCAGCCATGTGACAGGGGGCGGACAGCCCCAGCATTTT
>.|15|.|TRBV7-6|TRBJ1-1
CASSLGAGLNTEAFF
TGTGCCAGCAGCTTAGGAGCAGGCTTGAACACTGAAGCTTTCTTT
>TRBD1|14|.|TRBV28|TRBJ1-2
CASSLGTGGLGYTF
TGTGCCAGCAGTTTAGGTACAGGGGGCCTTGGCTACACCTTC
>TRBD1|14|.|TRBV28|TRBJ1-2
CASSSTGVIYGYTF
TGTGCCAGCAGTTCGACAGGGGTCATCTATGGCTACACCTTC
>.|14|.|TRBV18|TRBJ2-1
CASSPPGDYNEQFF
TGTGCCAGCTCACCTCCAGGGGACTACAATGAGCAGTTCTTC
>TRBD1|13|.|TRBV5-1|TRBJ2-1
CASSFGTVNEQFF
TGCGCCAGCAGCTTCGGGACAGTCAATGAGCAGTTCTTC
>TRBD1|15|few|TRBV6-5|TRBJ2-1
CASSLGTASYNEQFF
TGTGCCAGCAGCTTGGGGACAGCCTCCTACAATGAGCAGTTCTTC
>TRBD1|21|.|TRBV23-1|TRBJ1-2
CASSPVKPGVQGTPGDYGYTF
TGCGCCAGCAGCCCAGTCAAACCGGGGGTACAGGGGACGCCGGGGGACTATGGCTACACCTTC
>.|16|.|TRBV19|TRBJ1-3
CASSISQASTGNTIYF
TGTGCCAGTAGTATCAGCCAGGCTTCTACTGGAAACACCATATATTTT
>.|13|.|TRBV24-1|TRBJ1-2
CATSDPQGYGYTF
TGTGCCACCAGTGATCCACAGGGCTATGGCTACACCTTC
>TRBD1|14|once|TRBV5-4|TRBJ1-5
CASSPGQGDQPQHF
TGTGCCAGCAGCCCCGGACAGGGCGATCAGCCCCAGCATTTT
>.|16|few|TRBV9|TRBJ2-3
CASSVERQVSGDTQYF
TGTGCCAGCAGCGTAGAAAGGCAGGTCTCAGGCGATACGCAGTATTTT
>.|15|.|TRBV7-2|TRBJ1-6
CASSLDSYVFSPLHF
TGTGCCAGCAGCTTAGACAGTTATGTGTTCTCACCCCTCCACTTT
>.|12|few|TRBV30|TRBJ1-5
CAWREGNQPQHF
TGTGCCTGGAGGGAGGGGAATCAGCCCCAGCATTTT
>.|16|.|TRBV7-6|TRBJ2-3
CASSSLSAISTDTQYF
TGTGCCAGCAGCTCCTTAAGCGCGATTAGCACAGATACGCAGTATTTT
>.|15|.|TRBV7-8|TRBJ2-3
CASSDSVASTDTQYF
TGTGCCAGCAGCGACAGCGTCGCTAGCACAGATACGCAGTATTTT
>TRBD2|16|.|TRBV27|TRBJ2-7
CASSLLSGRGVDEQYF
TGTGCCAGCAGTTTATTGAGCGGGAGGGGGGTAGACGAGCAGTACTTC
>.|14|.|TRBV7-2|TRBJ2-2
CASSRTVNTGELFF
TGTGCCAGCAGCCGGACAGTCAACACCGGGGAGCTGTTTTTT
>.|14|.|TRBV5-1|TRBJ2-7
CASRWMGASYEQYF
TGCGCCAGCAGATGGATGGGGGCTTCCTACGAGCAGTACTTC
>.|15|.|TRBV5-8|TRBJ2-1
CASSLGFSSYNEQFF
TGTGCCAGCAGCTTGGGTTTCAGCTCCTACAATGAGCAGTTCTTC
>TRBD1|12|.|TRBV30|TRBJ1-4
CAGGTGVEKLFF
TGTGCCGGGGGGACAGGCGTTGAAAAACTGTTTTTT
>.|14|.|TRBV7-2|TRBJ1-1
CASSYEVTSPEAFF
TGTGCCAGCAGCTACGAGGTCACTAGCCCTGAAGCTTTCTTT
>.|14|.|TRBV28|TRBJ1-5
CASFTGFSNQPQHF
TGTGCCAGCTTCACAGGGTTTAGCAATCAGCCCCAGCATTTT
>.|17|.|TRBV7-6|TRBJ1-3
CASSLLGGAGSGNTIYF
TGTGCCAGCAGCTTATTGGGGGGGGCCGGCTCTGGAAACACCATATATTTT
>TRBD2|14|.|TRBV19|TRBJ2-7
CASSILAGAYEQYF
TGTGCCAGTAGTATACTAGCGGGAGCCTACGAGCAGTACTTC
>TRBD1|16|.|TRBV5-1|TRBJ2-6
CASSSQGAAGANVLTF
TGCGCCAGCAGTAGCCAGGGGGCCGCTGGGGCCAACGTCCTGACTTTC
>TRBD1|12|once|TRBV30|TRBJ2-5
CAWRDREETQYF
TGTGCCTGGAGGGACAGGGAGGAGACCCAGTACTTC
>TRBD1|15|once|TRBV5-1|TRBJ2-3
CASSSTGTGADTQYF
TGCGCCAGCAGCTCTACCGGGACAGGGGCAGATACGCAGTATTTT
>.|13|.|TRBV21-1|TRBJ1-1
CASRSQGCTEAFF
TGTGCCAGCAGATCACAGGGGTGCACTGAAGCTTTCTTT
>TRBD2|19|.|TRBV29-1|TRBJ2-5
CSVEGTYPGGTSGSETQYF
TGCAGCGTTGAAGGGACATACCCGGGAGGGACTAGCGGGAGTGAGACCCAGTACTTC
>.|15|.|TRBV9|TRBJ1-2
CASSVEASPNYGYTF
TGTGCCAGCAGCGTAGAGGCTAGCCCCAACTATGGCTACACCTTC
>.|11|.|TRBV6-5|TRBJ1-1
CASSYLTEAFF
TGTGCCAGCAGTTACCTGACAGAGGCTTTCTTT
>.|16|.|TRBV2|TRBJ1-6
CASSLTGTRNNSPLHF
TGTGCCAGCAGCCTCACCGGGACACGTAATAATTCACCCCTCCACTTT
>.|15|.|TRBV7-3|TRBJ2-3
CASSAGGAAWDTQYF
TGTGCCAGCAGCGCCGGCGGGGCCGCCTGGGATACGCAGTATTTT
>.|13|.|TRBV5-5|TRBJ1-4
CASSLGESEKLFF
TGTGCCAGCAGCTTGGGGGAGAGTGAAAAACTGTTTTTT
>.|14|few|TRBV9|TRBJ1-3
CASSVRPSGNTIYF
TGTGCCAGCAGCGTACGTCCCTCTGGAAACACCATATATTTT
>.|13|.|TRBV27|TRBJ2-7
CASSLRQSNEQYF
TGTGCCAGCAGTTTGAGACAGAGCAACGAGCAGTACTTC